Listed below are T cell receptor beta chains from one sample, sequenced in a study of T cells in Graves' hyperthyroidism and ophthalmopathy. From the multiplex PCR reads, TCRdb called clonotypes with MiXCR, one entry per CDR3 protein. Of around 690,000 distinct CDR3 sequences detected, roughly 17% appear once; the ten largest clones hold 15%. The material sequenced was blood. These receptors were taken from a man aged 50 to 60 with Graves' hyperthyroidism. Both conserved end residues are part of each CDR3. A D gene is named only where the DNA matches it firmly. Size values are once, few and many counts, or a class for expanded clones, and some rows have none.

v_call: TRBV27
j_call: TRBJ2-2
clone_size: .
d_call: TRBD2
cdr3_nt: TGTGCCAGCAGTCAACTAGCGGGAGCGGGAATCGGGGAGCTGTTTTTT
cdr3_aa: CASSQLAGAGIGELFF

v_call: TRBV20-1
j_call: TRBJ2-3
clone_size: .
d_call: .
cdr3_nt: TGCAGTGCTAGTTTGTTGCGGGAAGTTTTCACTCTTGATACGCAGTATTTT
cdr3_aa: CSASLLREVFTLDTQYF

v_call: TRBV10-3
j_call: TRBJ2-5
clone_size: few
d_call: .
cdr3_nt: TGTGCCATCCCCCAGGCCCAGACCCAGTACTTC
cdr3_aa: CAIPQAQTQYF

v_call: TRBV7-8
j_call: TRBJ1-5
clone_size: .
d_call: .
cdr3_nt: TGTGCCAGCAGCTTCCTTTCGGCAGGGGAATATAGCAATCACCCCCAGCATTTT
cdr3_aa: CASSFLSAGEYSNHPQHF

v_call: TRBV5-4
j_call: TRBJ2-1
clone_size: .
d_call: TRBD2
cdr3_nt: TGTGCCAGCAGCATACCCCTAGCGGGAGATTTCAATGAGCAGTTCTTC
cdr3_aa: CASSIPLAGDFNEQFF

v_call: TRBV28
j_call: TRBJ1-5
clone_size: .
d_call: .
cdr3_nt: TGTGCCAGCACCCCTAGCGGGGGAAATCAGCCCCAGCATTTT
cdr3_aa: CASTPSGGNQPQHF

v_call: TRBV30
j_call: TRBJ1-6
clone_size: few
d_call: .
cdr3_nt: TGTGCCTGGAGTGCGCAAGTAGGCTCACCCCTCCACTTT
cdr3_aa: CAWSAQVGSPLHF

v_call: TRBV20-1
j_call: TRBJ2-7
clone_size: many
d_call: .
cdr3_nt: TGCAGTGCACCATCGGTTCCCTACGAGCAGTACTTC
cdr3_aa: CSAPSVPYEQYF

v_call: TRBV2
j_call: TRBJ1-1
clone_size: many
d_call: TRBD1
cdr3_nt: TGTGCCAGCAGCGAATACAGGGGCAGGGAAGCTTTCTTT
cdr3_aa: CASSEYRGREAFF

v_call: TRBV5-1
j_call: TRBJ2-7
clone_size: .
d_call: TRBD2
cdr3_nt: TGCGCCAGCAGCACCATAGCGGGGTTCTCCGAGCAGTACTTC
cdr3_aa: CASSTIAGFSEQYF

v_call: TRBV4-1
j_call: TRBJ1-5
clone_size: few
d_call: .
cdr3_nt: TGCGCCAGCAGCCAAGATTCAACAGGCGGGGTAGGGGGTAATCAGCCCCAGCATTTT
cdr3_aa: CASSQDSTGGVGGNQPQHF

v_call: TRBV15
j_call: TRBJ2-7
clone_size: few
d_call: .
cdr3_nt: TGTGCCACCAGCAGCACGGGAGAGAGCGAGCAGTACTTC
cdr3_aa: CATSSTGESEQYF

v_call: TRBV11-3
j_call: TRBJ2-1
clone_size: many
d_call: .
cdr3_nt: TGTGCCAGCAGCGGAGTGAATCGCCACTCCTACAATGAGCAGTTCTTC
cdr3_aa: CASSGVNRHSYNEQFF

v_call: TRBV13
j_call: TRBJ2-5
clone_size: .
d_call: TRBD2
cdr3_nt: TGTGCCAGCAGCTTAGGTTTTAGCGGGACATTAGGGACCCAGTACTTC
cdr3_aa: CASSLGFSGTLGTQYF

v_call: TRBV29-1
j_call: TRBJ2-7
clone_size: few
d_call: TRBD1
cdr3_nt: TGCAGCGGAGGGACAGGGGGCAACGAGCAGTACTTC
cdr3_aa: CSGGTGGNEQYF

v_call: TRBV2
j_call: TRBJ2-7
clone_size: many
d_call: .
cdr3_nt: TGTGCCAGCAGCCCCACCGCAACTAGCTTCCACGAGCAGTACTTC
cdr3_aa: CASSPTATSFHEQYF

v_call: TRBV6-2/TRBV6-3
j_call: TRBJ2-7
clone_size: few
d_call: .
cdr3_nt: TGTGCCACCCACCCAGGGGGGTCGTCCTACGAGCAGTACTTC
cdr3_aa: CATHPGGSSYEQYF

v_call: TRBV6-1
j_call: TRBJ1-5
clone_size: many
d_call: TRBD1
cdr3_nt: TGTGCCAGCAGTGGGGCTGGGACAGCCGATAGCAATCAGCCCCAGCATTTT
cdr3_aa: CASSGAGTADSNQPQHF

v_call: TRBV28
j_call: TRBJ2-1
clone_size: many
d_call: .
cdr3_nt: TGTGCCAGCAGTTCCCTGTCTAGCTTACCCTACAATGAGCAGTTCTTC
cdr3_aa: CASSSLSSLPYNEQFF

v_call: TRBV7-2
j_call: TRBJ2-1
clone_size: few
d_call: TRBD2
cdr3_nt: TGTGCCAGCAGCGACCGGGTTAGCGGGAGGTTTTATGAGCAGTTCTTC
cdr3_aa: CASSDRVSGRFYEQFF

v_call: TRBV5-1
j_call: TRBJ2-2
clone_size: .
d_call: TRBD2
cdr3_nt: TGCGCCAGCAGAGCCCGGACTAGCGGGAGGTACACCGGGGAGCTGTTTTTT
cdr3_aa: CASRARTSGRYTGELFF

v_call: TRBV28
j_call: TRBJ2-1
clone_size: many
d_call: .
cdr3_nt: TGTGCCAGCAGATTTAGGGGAGGCTCCTACAATGAGCAGTTCTTC
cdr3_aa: CASRFRGGSYNEQFF

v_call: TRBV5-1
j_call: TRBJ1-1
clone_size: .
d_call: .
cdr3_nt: TGCGCCAGCAGCTTGGATCTCGCGGCAGGGGTTAGGAACACTGAAGCTTTCTTT
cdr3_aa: CASSLDLAAGVRNTEAFF

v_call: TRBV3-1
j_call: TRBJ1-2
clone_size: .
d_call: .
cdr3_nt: TGTGCCAGCAGCCAAGATCTGTTGACCGCTAACTATGGCTACACCTTC
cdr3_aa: CASSQDLLTANYGYTF

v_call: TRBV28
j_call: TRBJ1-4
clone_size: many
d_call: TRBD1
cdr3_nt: TGTGCCACGCTACAGGGGACAGAGGAAAAACTGTTTTTT
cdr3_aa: CATLQGTEEKLFF

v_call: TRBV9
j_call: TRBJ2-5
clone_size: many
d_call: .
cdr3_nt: TGTGCCAGCAGCGTAGTCGGCTCATGGGAAGAGACCCAGTACTTC
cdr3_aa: CASSVVGSWEETQYF

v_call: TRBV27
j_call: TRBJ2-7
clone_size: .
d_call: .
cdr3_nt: TGTGCCAGCAGTTTAGGGAGACAGTTCGAGCAGTACTTC
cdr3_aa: CASSLGRQFEQYF

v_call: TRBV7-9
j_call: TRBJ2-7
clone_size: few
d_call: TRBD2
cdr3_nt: TGTGCCAGCAGCAGTAATCTAGCGGGAGAGTCCTACGAGCAGTACTTC
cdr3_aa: CASSSNLAGESYEQYF

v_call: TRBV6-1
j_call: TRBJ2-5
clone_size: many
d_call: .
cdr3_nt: TGTGCCAGCACCCCGTCCGGAGGGGTCCAAGAGACCCAGTACTTC
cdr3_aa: CASTPSGGVQETQYF

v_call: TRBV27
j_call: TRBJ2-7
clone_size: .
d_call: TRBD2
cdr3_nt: TGTGCCAGCAGTTTACCAGGGACTAGCGGTGTACGAGAGCAGTACTTC
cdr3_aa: CASSLPGTSGVREQYF

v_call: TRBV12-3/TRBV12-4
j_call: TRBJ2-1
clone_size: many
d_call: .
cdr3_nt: TGTGCCAGCACCCTATTTGAGCTTTCCTACAATGAGCAGTTCTTC
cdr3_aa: CASTLFELSYNEQFF